This T cell receptor (beta chain) is drawn from a study of T-cell memory formation after mild COVID-19. Study information: Largely, TCR clusters stayed within a single donor.

The 5'RACE method, run with constant-segment primers, produced TCR alpha and TCR beta cDNA libraries (carrying sample barcodes and UMIs). TCRdb processed the 5' RACE reads anew with MiXCR; each CDR3 protein has one entry. The sample shows 250,000 to 300,000 distinct CDR3 sequences, about 16% of them seen only once. Study findings and constraints: Day 15 to 85 contracting clones showed balanced CD4/CD8; day 15 to 37 expanders favored CD4+. Mostly located in CM and EM were contracting CD4+ clones, with contracting CD8+ clones located in EMRA.

The table lists this clonotype with a few counts. Its antigen is undetermined. Trimming left V 5 bases short and J 4 bases short, with 25 bases between. The CDR3 sequence is 18 residues long. This chain joins TRBV12-3 or TRBV12-4 and TRBJ2-3; TRBD1 or TRBD2 may be the D gene (5 bases each). The sample taken for sequencing was PBMCs or a T cell subset sorted from them (not recorded which). This TCR came from a man between 18 and 35 years old who had mild COVID-19 (a few samples of this study predate the infection). Cell type and time point are not known. The CDR3 nucleotides read TGTGCCAGCAGTAATCGCCCCCTGGGGACCGGACGCGCAGATACGCAGTATTTT. Its protein is CASSNRPLGTGRADTQYF.